What follows are 30 T cell receptor beta chains derived from one specimen sequenced in a study of post-analysis software for immune sequencing data. Whole-study results and caveats: Higher frequency in patients than in controls was seen for several TRBV segments, with TRBV5-6, TRBV5-1 and TRBV20-1 among them.

Unique molecular identifiers were built into the TCR beta cDNA libraries. TCRdb re-derived calls from the PCR reads in MiXCR, one entry per CDR3 protein. Of hundreds of thousands of distinct CDR3 sequences in the sample, approximately 42% were seen once. No antigens are known for them. The source material was blood. The receptors here all came from a girl aged 2 to 9 with multiple sclerosis.

The V call is TRBV6-4, the J call TRBJ2-1; the D gene is possibly TRBD2 (6 bases). The CDR3 spans 14 residues. The germline gives CDR1 MRHNA, CDR2 SNTAGT. The V and J ends lost 5 bases and 9 bases respectively, with 17 bases between them. CDR3 nucleotide sequence: TGTGCCAGCAGTCGAGTGACCGGGGGAGCTGAGCAGTTCTTC. Residues: CASSRVTGGAEQFF.

V usage is TRBV15 and J usage is TRBJ1-5; 7 bases map to TRBD1. This CDR3 spans 14 amino acids. With V trimmed by 3 bases and J by 4 bases, 3 bases remained unmatched. CDR1 and CDR2 (germline): LNHNV, YYDKDF (reference sequence). CDR3: CATSRDRQNQPQHF. The CDR3 DNA sequence: TGTGCCACCAGCAGGGACAGGCAGAATCAGCCCCAGCATTTT.

This clonotype was detected a few times. The chain is built from TRBV6-2 or TRBV6-3 and TRBJ2-7; D is unresolved. The CDR3 is made up of 16 amino acids. Looked up from germline, CDR1 is MNHEY and CDR2 is SVGEGT. V lost 0 bases, J lost 4 bases, and 16 bases lay in between. This CDR3 reads CASSYSPEARQYEQYF. CDR3 nucleotides: TGTGCCAGCAGTTACTCGCCCGAGGCAAGGCAGTACGAGCAGTACTTC.

This chain uses TRBV6-5 with TRBJ1-4; the D gene is possibly TRBD1 (5 bases). The CDR3 runs 15 residues. V lost 7 bases and J 4 bases, leaving 16 bases between the germline ends. CDR1 MNHEY and CDR2 SVGAGI come from the germline V gene. The CDR3 coding sequence is TGTGCCAGCACCAGTTACCCGGGGCTTAATGAAAAACTGTTTTTT. Its translation: CASTSYPGLNEKLFF.

The J gene is TRBJ2-1, the V gene TRBV29-1; 8 bases are a match to TRBD1. CDR3 length equals 13 residues. In germline, CDR1 is SQVTM, CDR2 ANQGSEA. V lost 2 bases and J lost 8; bases outside the gene matches: 5. The CDR3 DNA is TGCAGCGTTGAATTACAGGGGGTCGATGAGCAGTTCTTC. Translating it yields CSVELQGVDEQFF.

This clonotype was counted a few times. The V call is TRBV9, the J call TRBJ2-3, with no clear D. The germline gives CDR1 SGDLS, CDR2 YYNGEE. CDR3 size: 12 residues. Trimming stripped 3 bases from V and 1 base from J, with 3 bases between. CDR3 sequence: CASSARTDTQYF. In DNA form, the CDR3 reads TGTGCCAGCAGCGCTCGCACAGATACGCAGTATTTT.

This chain joins TRBV19 and TRBJ2-7; 8 positions agree with TRBD1. The length of the CDR3 is 14 residues. CDR1 is LNHDA and CDR2 is SQIVND in the germline V gene (reference sequence). With 8 bases clipped from V and 1 base from J, the junction kept 7 bases outside the gene matches. The CDR3, as DNA: TGTGCCAGTTCCGGGACAGGTAGATCCTACGAGCAGTACTTC. This sequence encodes CASSGTGRSYEQYF.

CDR3 in DNA: TGTGCCAGCAGCTCCCGACAGGAGAGCACTGAAGCTTTCTTT. This encodes CASSSRQESTEAFF. The rearrangement links TRBV7-3 to TRBJ1-1; weak D call: TRBD1 (6 bases). Germline V CDR1 and CDR2: SGHTA, FQGTGA. The CDR3 contains 14 residues. Between the trimmed V and J ends, which lost 4 bases and 4 bases, there was a span of 13 bases.

V usage is TRBV6-5 and J usage is TRBJ1-1; perhaps TRBD1 as D (6 bases). Germline-derived CDR1 and CDR2 are MNHEY and SVGAGI. The V end was cut by 4 bases, the J end by 6 bases, with 18 bases between. CDR3 length: 15 amino acids. In DNA, the CDR3 is TGTGCCAGCAGTTGGTTAGGGGGAGGAGGGCCTGAAGCTTTCTTT. The encoded protein is CASSWLGGGGPEAFF.

This clonotype was detected a few times. The rearrangement uses TRBV2 and TRBJ2-3; 13 bases are a match to TRBD2. The CDR3 runs 14 residues. From germline, CDR1 is SNHLY and CDR2 FYNNEI. The V and J ends lost 8 bases and 9 bases, in that order; junction bases with no gene match: 8. CDR3: CASGAGTSGKTQYF. CDR3 nucleotides: TGTGCCAGCGGCGCCGGGACTAGCGGGAAAACGCAGTATTTT.

This clonotype has a handful of counts. The chain carries TRBV29-1 and TRBJ2-3; D not resolved. The CDR3 has 15 amino acids. The V gene lost 2 bases and the J gene lost 0 bases, with 12 bases spanning the gap. Germline values: CDR1 SQVTM, CDR2 ANQGSEA. The CDR3 coding sequence is TGCAGCGTTGAATTCCCTACGGCGAGCACAGATACGCAGTATTTT. Protein sequence: CSVEFPTASTDTQYF.

The V gene is TRBV12-3 or TRBV12-4, the J gene TRBJ2-1, with D unclear. There are 15 residues in the CDR3. V dropped 5 bases and J dropped 0 bases, with 11 bases sitting between them. CDR3 sequence reads: CASSDPPSSYNEQFF. Here the CDR3 DNA reads TGTGCCAGCAGTGACCCGCCGAGCTCCTACAATGAGCAGTTCTTC.

The chain recombines TRBV9 with TRBJ2-2; D is ambiguous. The CDR3 sequence is 15 residues long. The germline gives CDR1 SGDLS, CDR2 YYNGEE. Trimming removed 3 bases at V and 0 bases at J, with 9 bases between. In DNA form, the CDR3 reads TGTGCCAGCAGCGCGACACCAACGAACACCGGGGAGCTGTTTTTT. Protein product: CASSATPTNTGELFF.

This clonotype showed up just a few times. The chain joins TRBV7-2 to TRBJ2-4; 8 nucleotides agree with TRBD2. The V and J ends lost 1 base and 8 bases, in that order; junction bases with no gene match: 4. The CDR3 contains 14 residues. The germline V gene encodes CDR1 SGHTA and CDR2 FQGNSA. The CDR3 sequence: CASSLGTSSDIQYF. The CDR3 coding sequence is TGTGCCAGCAGCTTAGGGACTAGCTCGGACATTCAGTACTTC. The whole variable domain, filled in from reference TRBV7-2 and TRBJ2-4, reads GAGVSQSPSNKVTEKGKDVELRCDPISGHTALYWYRQSLGQGLEFLIYFQGNSAPDKSGLPSDRFSAERTGGSVSTLTIQRTQQEDSAVYLCASSLGTSSDIQYFGAGTRLSVL.

The chain carries TRBV7-9 and TRBJ1-6, with D uncertain. Germline loops: CDR1 SEHNR, CDR2 FQNEAQ (reference sequence). V lost 5 bases to trimming and J lost 10 bases, with 12 bases between them. The CDR3 contains 13 residues. CDR3 nucleotide sequence: TGTGCCAGCAGCCCCCGCCTGAGCTCACCCCTCCACTTT. Its translation is CASSPRLSSPLHF.

The chain carries TRBV12-3 or TRBV12-4 and TRBJ2-1; TRBD2 matches at 8 bases. The J segment lost 6 bases and the V segment lost 3 bases, leaving 22 bases of the junction unmatched. There are 20 residues in the CDR3. DNA of the CDR3: TGTGCCAGCAGTTTCTCTTTACGACTAGCGATCCTTCCCCCGGGCAATGAGCAGTTCTTC. This translates into CASSFSLRLAILPPGNEQFF.

The chain recombines TRBV15 with TRBJ1-3, with 11 bases aligning to TRBD1. The junction had 5 bases not matched to a gene; V was cut back by 4 bases and J by 3 bases. The length of the CDR3 is 16 residues. The germline V gene has CDR1 LNHNV and CDR2 YYDKDF (reference sequence). The CDR3 DNA reads TGTGCCACCAGCACAGGACAGGGGGCAAGTGGAAACACCATATATTTT. It specifies CATSTGQGASGNTIYF.

This clonotype was seen more than once but under ten times. The CDR3 nucleotides read TGCAGCGTAGGGGACGCTGATGGCTACACCTTC. It is translated as CSVGDADGYTF. The J gene is TRBJ1-2, the V gene TRBV29-1; weak D call: TRBD1 (5 bases). Trimming cost V 6 bases and J 6 bases, with 11 bases left between them. The CDR3 covers 11 residues. Germline-derived CDR1 and CDR2 are SQVTM and ANQGSEA.

This chain links TRBV12-3 or TRBV12-4 with TRBJ2-3, with D unresolved. V lost 1 base and J 2 bases, leaving 13 bases between the germline ends. The length of the CDR3 is 16 residues. The CDR3 DNA sequence: TGTGCCAGCAGTTTAGGGAAGCAAGTGGTCACAGATACGCAGTATTTT. It specifies CASSLGKQVVTDTQYF.

This chain connects TRBV11-2 to TRBJ2-5; TRBD1 agrees at 8 bases. The V gene's germline CDR1 is SGHAT and CDR2 FQNNGV. J gave up 0 bases and V 5 bases, and 11 bases lay outside the gene matches. The CDR3 totals 17 residues. This chain's CDR3 is CASSPGWTGMYQETQYF. DNA of the CDR3: TGTGCCAGCAGCCCGGGGTGGACAGGGATGTACCAAGAGACCCAGTACTTC.

This clonotype was seen a handful of times. The chain combines TRBV7-2 with TRBJ2-7; D remains ambiguous. V was shortened by 1 base and J by 0 bases, with 13 bases between the two germline ends. This CDR3 contains 16 residues. Per germline, CDR1 SGHTA and CDR2 FQGNSA. CDR3 region: CASSLVPAWSSYEQYF. In DNA form, the CDR3 reads TGTGCCAGCAGCTTAGTCCCAGCCTGGAGCTCCTACGAGCAGTACTTC.

The chain links TRBV12-5 to TRBJ1-2; D remains unclear. Between the trimmed V and J ends, which lost 9 bases and 4 bases, there was a span of 3 bases. Germline assignment: CDR1 LGHNT and CDR2 FRNRAP. CDR3 length: 9 residues. In DNA form, the CDR3 reads TGTGCTAGCGCCTATGGCTACACCTTC. This sequence encodes CASAYGYTF. The entire variable domain, with the rest obtained from reference TRBV12-5 and TRBJ1-2, is as follows: DARVTQTPRHKVTEMGQEVTMRCQPILGHNTVFWYRQTMMQGLELLAYFRNRAPLDDSGMPKDRFSAEMPDATLATLKIQPSEPRDSAVYFCASAYGYTFGSGTRLTVV.

The chain uses TRBV15 and TRBJ2-7; D unresolved. The CDR3 spans 12 residues. From germline, CDR1 is LNHNV and CDR2 YYDKDF (reference sequence). The V gene lost 4 bases and the J gene lost 9 bases, with 13 bases spanning the gap. As DNA, the CDR3 is TGTGCCACCAGCACTCAATATTCAGGGCAGTACTTC. This gives the protein CATSTQYSGQYF.

The sample holds many counts of this clonotype. This chain uses TRBV6-5 with TRBJ2-7, with 7 bases identical to TRBD2. There are 14 residues in the CDR3. Germline CDR1 and CDR2: MNHEY and SVGAGI. V lost 5 bases to trimming and J lost 4 bases; unmatched junction nucleotides: 8. The CDR3 DNA reads as TGTGCCAGCAGTACTGGGGGGGGTGGGTACGAGCAGTACTTC. It yields the protein CASSTGGGGYEQYF.

This clonotype turned up a few times. The rearrangement uses TRBV10-3 and TRBJ2-7; D tentatively fits TRBD1 or TRBD2 (5 bases each). The V gene's germline CDR1 is ENHRY and CDR2 SYGVKD. The length of the CDR3 is 12 residues. The germline V and J ends were trimmed by 4 bases and 5 bases, with 9 bases remaining between them. The chain's CDR3 is CAISAGAHEQYF. CDR3 in DNA: TGTGCCATCAGTGCCGGGGCCCACGAGCAGTACTTC.

This clonotype has only a few counts. The V gene is TRBV7-2, the J gene TRBJ2-3, with 7 bases identical to TRBD2. This CDR3 has 14 residues. Germline V lookup: CDR1 SGHTA, CDR2 FQGNSA. The V segment lost 5 bases and the J segment 6 bases; nucleotides outside the gene matches: 8. The CDR3 sequence is CASSPSSGPDTQYF. DNA for the CDR3: TGTGCCAGCAGCCCATCTAGCGGCCCCGATACGCAGTATTTT.

This clonotype was picked up one time. The chain joins TRBV20-1 to TRBJ2-7, with TRBD1 matching over 9 bases. The CDR3 consists of 15 residues. Germline values: CDR1 DFQATT, CDR2 SNEGSKA (reference sequence). Germline trimming cut 1 base from V and 0 bases from J; bases unmatched to any gene: 4. Written as DNA, the CDR3 is TGCAGTGCTAGAGTCGGGACAGGGAGCTCCTACGAGCAGTACTTC. This sequence encodes CSARVGTGSSYEQYF.

This clonotype occurred a few times. The V call is TRBV5-1, the J call TRBJ2-1, with 10 bases fitting TRBD2. With 4 bases clipped from V and 9 bases from J, the junction kept 19 bases outside the gene matches. Germline values: CDR1 SGHRS, CDR2 YFSETQ. CDR3 size: 18 residues. This chain's CDR3 is CASSLRSLAGEAQGEQFF. In DNA form, the CDR3 reads TGCGCCAGCAGCCTCCGATCTCTAGCGGGGGAGGCCCAGGGTGAGCAGTTCTTC.

The CDR3 DNA follows: TGTGCCAGCAGCTATGAACCGGGACAGGGGTATGAGCAGTTCTTC. Translated, it gives CASSYEPGQGYEQFF. This rearrangement joins TRBV11-2 to TRBJ2-1; TRBD1 matches at 10 bases. V lost 4 bases and J lost 8; bases outside the gene matches: 8. Germline CDR1 is SGHAT and CDR2 is FQNNGV. CDR3 length: 15 residues.

The V call is TRBV4-3, the J call TRBJ2-3; 9 nucleotides line up with TRBD2. Germline loops: CDR1 LGHNA, CDR2 YSLEER. With V trimmed by 4 bases and J by 1 base, 3 bases remained unmatched. CDR3 length: 15 residues. As DNA, the CDR3 is TGCGCCAGCAGCCTGTGGACTAGCGGCACAGATACGCAGTATTTT. This gives the protein CASSLWTSGTDTQYF.